The present entry profiles one T cell receptor (beta chain) with its context. Each CDR3 protein is one row after TCRdb ran MiXCR on the RT-PCR reads. Of fewer than 800,000 distinct CDR3 sequences in the sample, approximately 15% are singletons; the top ten hold about 3.6%. This CDR3 spans 18 amino acids. Looked up from germline, CDR1 is SGHTA and CDR2 is FQGNSA. V was clipped by 5 bases and J by 1 base; unmatched bases: 14. Sample: memory CD4+ T cells from blood. The genes are TRBV7-2 and TRBJ2-3, with 8 bases fitting TRBD1. This receptor was identified in a female donor in good health, serving as a healthy control. The CDR3 loop is CASSPAAGGRGRTDTQYF. CDR3 in DNA: TGTGCCAGCAGCCCAGCAGCAGGGGGCCGAGGTCGCACAGATACGCAGTATTTT.